The 26 T cell receptor beta chains below all came from one sample that was sequenced in a study of vaccination effects on CD4 cells after COVID-19. Ahead of sequencing, the ViraFEST assay grew antigen-specific CD4+ T cells using viral peptide pools. Following a roughly 9-day culture, CD4+ T cells were purified. Vaccine recipients lacked prior SARS-CoV-2 infection and had negative nucleocapsid antibodies. Profiling relied on immunoSEQ multiplex PCR, and the TCRdb table lists in-frame clones only, not all of them. Of around 71,000 clones in the sample, 65% to 85% were seen once. No antigen has been assigned to these receptors. The specimen comprised CD4+ T cells from PBMCs cultured with HCoV-OC43 spike peptides, sampled before COVID-19 vaccination. Specified subset: HCoV-OC43 spike overlapping peptide pool stimulation. These TCRs come from a human donor who received a COVID-19 vaccine.

CDR3 nucleotide sequence: TGTGCCAGCAGTCCCCGTGGCCCCAGCTCCTACAATGAGCAGTTCTTC. This codes for CASSPRGPSSYNEQFF. The chain links TRBV27 to TRBJ2-1; D uncertain. The germline CDR1 and CDR2 sequences are MNHEY and SMNVEV (reference sequence). The CDR3 length is 16 residues. V lost 5 bases, J lost 0 bases, and 14 bases lay in between.

This clone was seen once. This rearrangement joins TRBV3-1 (or the pseudogene TRBV3-2) to TRBJ2-6; perhaps D is TRBD1 or TRBD2 (5 bases each). CDR1 LGHDT and CDR2 YNNKEL come from the germline V gene (reference sequence). Trimming left V 2 bases short and J 5 bases short, with 13 bases between. This CDR3 contains 16 residues. CDR3 DNA: TGTGCCAGCAGCCAATTGTCGGGGCTCCGGGCCAACGTCCTGACTTTC. Translation: CASSQLSGLRANVLTF.

The V and J genes are TRBV7-2 and TRBJ2-4, with D unclear. CDR3 size: 14 residues. The germline V and J ends were trimmed by 1 base and 4 bases, with 8 bases remaining between them. Germline V gene lookup returns CDR1 SGHTA and CDR2 FQGNSA. DNA for the CDR3: TGTGCCAGCAGCTTAGGTGCAGGAAAAAACATTCAGTACTTC. Its translation: CASSLGAGKNIQYF.

The chain joins TRBV28 to TRBJ2-1, with 11 positions matching TRBD2. This CDR3 comprises 15 residues. J lost 4 bases, V lost 3 bases, and 2 bases had no gene match. CDR1 is MDHEN, CDR2 SYDVKM, per germline. The CDR3 DNA reads TGTGCCAGCAGTTTTCTAGCGGGGGGATACAATGAGCAGTTCTTC. Its translation: CASSFLAGGYNEQFF.

The V and J genes are TRBV5-1 and TRBJ2-7; D uncertain. CDR3 length: 16 residues. In germline, CDR1 is SGHRS, CDR2 YFSETQ. Trimming removed 0 bases from V and 0 bases from J, with 13 bases in between. The CDR3 sequence is CASSLVPIRSSYEQYV. The CDR3 nucleotides are TGCGCCAGCAGCTTGGTTCCCATAAGAAGCTCCTACGAGCAGTACGTC.

The genes are TRBV7-2 and TRBJ1-2; 8 nucleotides line up with TRBD1. The CDR3 runs to 13 residues. CDR1 is SGHTA, CDR2 FQGNSA, per germline. The V segment lost 5 bases and the J segment 4 bases; nucleotides outside the gene matches: 3. CDR3 coding DNA: TGTGCCAGCAGCAGAACAGGGGGCTATGGCTACACCTTC. This sequence encodes CASSRTGGYGYTF.

The chain employs TRBV23-1 and TRBJ1-5; 9 bases match TRBD1. TRBV23-1 counts as an open reading frame of uncertain function. V shed 4 bases, J shed 1 base, and the junction held 2 bases outside the gene matches. CDR3 size: 15 residues. Here the CDR3 reads CASSRGQGSNQPQHF. The CDR3, as DNA: TGCGCCAGCAGTCGGGGACAGGGAAGCAATCAGCCCCAGCATTTT.

V gene TRBV5-1 combines with J gene TRBJ1-4; 9 bases are shared with TRBD1. With V trimmed by 0 bases and J by 4 bases, 10 bases remained unmatched. This CDR3 has 18 amino acids. Germline loops: CDR1 SGHRS, CDR2 YFSETQ. The CDR3 protein is CASSLGTQGALGNEKLFF. The CDR3 DNA follows: TGCGCCAGCAGCTTGGGCACACAGGGGGCGTTGGGTAATGAAAAACTGTTTTTT.

This chain links TRBV19 with TRBJ2-5, with 9 positions matching TRBD2. The CDR3 is 18 amino acids. The ends lost 1 base at V and 5 bases at J; junction bases unmatched: 14. CDR1 and CDR2 from the germline V gene are LNHDA and SQIVND (reference sequence). The CDR3 loop reads CASSIAPGRGGAGETQYF. Written as DNA, the CDR3 is TGTGCCAGTAGTATAGCCCCGGGTCGCGGGGGGGCCGGGGAGACCCAGTACTTC.

The CDR3 region is CASSTHPIGQANEQFF. The DNA for the CDR3 is TGTGCCAGCAGCACCCACCCTATCGGGCAGGCGAATGAGCAGTTCTTC. The chain has TRBV9 and TRBJ2-1, with D hard to call. V lost 4 bases and J lost 7, with 21 bases in between. Germline lookup yields CDR1 SGDLS and CDR2 YYNGEE. This CDR3 has 16 amino acids.

This clone was observed once. The genes are TRBV25-1 and TRBJ1-6; D is perhaps TRBD1 (5 bases). CDR3 length: 13 residues. Trimming left V 6 bases short and J 13 bases short, with 16 bases between. Per germline, CDR1 MGHDK and CDR2 SYGVNS. The CDR3 reads CASRVSDRQPLHF. CDR3 DNA: TGTGCCAGCAGAGTCTCTGATCGACAGCCCCTCCACTTT.

This clone was observed once. The V and J genes are TRBV6-5 and TRBJ1-4, with D uncertain. The CDR3 is made up of 14 amino acids. Trimming took 6 bases from V and 7 from J, leaving 15 bases between them. Germline lookup yields CDR1 MNHEY and CDR2 SVGAGI. In nucleotides, the CDR3 is TGTGCCAGCAGCCCGGGCCCCGGAGGTGAAAAACTGTTTTTT. It is translated as CASSPGPGGEKLFF.

The V gene is TRBV5-6, the J gene TRBJ1-4, with a tentative D call TRBD1 (6 bases). CDR3 size: 14 residues. Germline V gene sequence: CDR1 SGHDT, CDR2 YYEEEE. Trimming left V 4 bases short and J 8 bases short, with 15 bases between. CDR3 protein: CASSTRGIYEKLFF. The CDR3, as DNA: TGTGCCAGCAGCACCAGGGGAATATACGAAAAACTGTTTTTT.

The chain links TRBV24-1 to TRBJ2-5; D unclear. V gave up 1 base and J gave up 7 bases, with 6 bases separating them. Germline loops: CDR1 KGHDR, CDR2 SFDVKD. The CDR3 is made up of 12 amino acids. CDR3 region: CATSDFRGTQYF. The DNA of the CDR3 is TGTGCCACCAGTGATTTCCGTGGGACCCAGTACTTC.

This clone was counted only a few times. The rearrangement links TRBV24-1 to TRBJ1-2; D is unclear. The CDR3 length is 13 residues. The V and J ends lost 4 bases and 4 bases respectively, with 9 bases between them. Germline lookup yields CDR1 KGHDR and CDR2 SFDVKD. The CDR3 protein is CATSEGRFYGYTF. Written as DNA, the CDR3 is TGTGCCACCAGTGAGGGCAGATTCTATGGCTACACCTTC.

The chain carries TRBV6-5 and TRBJ1-4; the match to TRBD1 covers 9 bases. CDR3 length equals 14 residues. J lost 8 bases, V lost 6 bases, and 7 bases had no gene match. Germline CDR1 is MNHEY and CDR2 is SVGAGI. This chain's CDR3 is CASSPDRGHEKLFF. The CDR3 nucleotides are TGTGCCAGCAGCCCGGACAGGGGACACGAAAAACTGTTTTTT.

The chain uses TRBV30 and TRBJ1-5; D is uncertain. Per germline, CDR1 GTSNPN and CDR2 SVGIG (reference sequence). This CDR3 region has 13 residues. V lost 3 bases to trimming and J lost 1 base, with 7 bases between them. CDR3 in amino acids: CAWSLLSNQPQHF. CDR3 sequence (DNA): TGTGCCTGGAGCTTGTTGAGCAATCAGCCCCAGCATTTT. Together with reference TRBV30 and TRBJ1-5, the CDR3 gives the full variable domain: SQTIHQWPATLVQPVGSPLSLECTVEGTSNPNLYWYRQAAGRGLQLLFYSVGIGQISSEVPQNLSASRPQDRQFILSSKKLLLSDSGFYLCAWSLLSNQPQHFGDGTRLSIL.

The chain combines TRBV5-1 with TRBJ2-2; 9 nucleotides line up with TRBD2. The germline V gene has CDR1 SGHRS and CDR2 YFSETQ. V lost 4 bases and J lost 5; bases outside the gene matches: 15. CDR3 size: 18 residues. CDR3 amino acids: CASSGMAGGPSGTGELFF. The CDR3 nucleotides are TGCGCCAGCAGCGGAATGGCGGGGGGGCCTTCGGGGACCGGGGAGCTGTTTTTT.

The V call is TRBV29-1, the J call TRBJ1-2, with a weak D call TRBD1 (5 bases). The CDR3 has 14 amino acids. Trimming took off 7 bases at V and 0 bases at J, with 15 bases between the two ends. Germline-derived CDR1 and CDR2 are SQVTM and ANQGSEA. This chain's CDR3 is CSARGQGSNYGYTF. In DNA, the CDR3 is TGCAGCGCCCGCGGGCAGGGCTCTAACTATGGCTACACCTTC.

The chain combines TRBV27 with TRBJ2-2; D ambiguous. The V gene's germline CDR1 is MNHEY and CDR2 SMNVEV (reference sequence). V lost 4 bases and J 1 base, leaving 7 bases between the germline ends. The CDR3 is made up of 14 amino acids. CDR3 residues: CASSYVQNTGELFF. The CDR3 DNA sequence: TGTGCCAGCAGTTACGTCCAGAACACCGGGGAGCTGTTTTTT.

The CDR3 here is CASSRARDWGLYEQFF. CDR3 DNA sequence: TGTGCCAGCAGCCGTGCCCGGGACTGGGGGTTGTATGAGCAGTTCTTC. The chain couples TRBV3-1 (or the pseudogene TRBV3-2) to TRBJ2-1, with D possibly TRBD2 on 6 matching bases. The germline V gene encodes CDR1 LGHDT and CDR2 YNNKEL (reference sequence). V gave up 4 bases and J gave up 8 bases, with 21 bases separating them. This CDR3 is 16 amino acids long.

The chain carries TRBV2 and TRBJ1-4; no reliable D call. Looked up from germline, CDR1 is SNHLY and CDR2 is FYNNEI. This CDR3 is 11 amino acids long. Trimming left V 5 bases short and J 6 bases short, with 4 bases between. CDR3 amino acids: CASSLDEKLFF. The CDR3 bases are TGTGCCAGCAGTCTAGATGAAAAACTGTTTTTT.

This clone has only a few counts. V gene TRBV7-9 combines with J gene TRBJ2-7; 12 nucleotides match TRBD2. Looked up from germline, CDR1 is SEHNR and CDR2 is FQNEAQ (reference sequence). The CDR3 has 16 residues. J gave up 4 bases and V 1 base, and 5 bases lay outside the gene matches. As DNA, the CDR3 is TGTGCCAGCAGCTTAGGGACTAGCGGGGCCGGGTACGAGCAGTACGTC. This sequence encodes CASSLGTSGAGYEQYV.

The rearrangement joins TRBV29-1 to TRBJ2-7, with D maybe TRBD1 (6 bases). The germline gives CDR1 SQVTM, CDR2 ANQGSEA. The V and J ends lost 4 bases and 1 base respectively, with 14 bases between them. CDR3 length: 14 residues. CDR3 sequence (DNA): TGCAGCGTTGTAACGGACAGTCAGTCCTACGAGCAGTACGTC. Protein product: CSVVTDSQSYEQYV.

This clone was seen only a few times. V gene TRBV18 combines with J gene TRBJ2-2, with D unresolved. Germline loops: CDR1 KGHSH, CDR2 LQKENI. V was shortened by 0 bases and J by 2 bases, with 1 base between the two germline ends. The CDR3 has 13 amino acids. CDR3 nucleotide sequence: TGTGCCAGCTCACCACCTAACACCGGGGAGCTGTTTTTT. This sequence encodes CASSPPNTGELFF. The full variable domain, with the rest looked up from reference TRBV18 and TRBJ2-2, is NAGVMQNPRHLVRRRGQEARLRCSPMKGHSHVYWYRQLPEEGLKFMVYLQKENIIDESGMPKERFSAEFPKEGPSILRIQQVVRGDSAAYFCASSPPNTGELFFGEGSRLTVL.

The chain has TRBV5-5 and TRBJ2-2; 11 positions match TRBD2. The trim removed 4 bases at V and 6 bases at J, leaving 14 bases unmatched. The CDR3 extends over 18 amino acids. From germline, CDR1 is SGHKS and CDR2 YYEKEE (reference sequence). In nucleotides, the CDR3 is TGTGCCAGCAGCCAAACGGTCTATAGCGGGGGGGTTTCCGGGGAGCTGTTTTTT. Protein sequence: CASSQTVYSGGVSGELFF.